The rows below give T cell receptor beta chains drawn from one sample of a study of blood T cell repertoires in COVID-19. The method was immunoSEQ multiplex PCR; TCRdb's version includes in-frame clones alone and lacks a portion of them. The data show over 150,000 clones, about three quarters seen once. The sequenced sample consisted of peripheral blood. These receptors all stem from an elderly man with acute or convalescent COVID-19. Each CDR3 is given with its conserved first and last residue. Fields, in order: clone size, V gene, CDR3 length, D gene, J gene, CDR3 protein, CDR3 DNA. D genes are given only for firm matches. Clone size is not always given. Where it is, it says once, few, many or a class for expanded clones.

size: -
V: TRBV7-9
length: 14
D: TRBD1
J: TRBJ1-2
CDR3: CASSGRDRPYGYTF
DNA: TGTGCCAGCAGCGGGCGGGACAGGCCCTATGGCTACACCTTC

size: -
V: TRBV6-2/TRBV6-3
length: 17
D: TRBD1
J: TRBJ1-5
CDR3: CASSYSTGGHGNQPQHF
DNA: TGTGCCAGCAGTTACTCGACAGGGGGCCATGGCAATCAGCCCCAGCATTTT

size: -
V: TRBV6-5
length: 15
D: TRBD2
J: TRBJ2-1
CDR3: CATAVVRGAYNEQFF
DNA: TGTGCCACGGCGGTTGTGCGGGGGGCTTACAATGAGCAGTTCTTC

size: once
V: TRBV2
length: 14
D: -
J: TRBJ1-6
CDR3: CASSETMANSPLHF
DNA: TGTGCCAGCAGTGAAACGATGGCCAATTCACCCCTCCACTTT

size: -
V: TRBV5-1
length: 14
D: -
J: TRBJ2-1
CDR3: CASSSDRNYNEQFF
DNA: TGCGCCAGCAGCTCCGACAGAAACTACAATGAGCAGTTCTTC

size: -
V: TRBV7-9
length: 15
D: TRBD2
J: TRBJ2-5
CDR3: CASSSASGGQETQYF
DNA: TGTGCCAGCAGCTCGGCTAGCGGGGGACAAGAGACCCAGTACTTC

size: -
V: TRBV5-6
length: 16
D: -
J: TRBJ1-1
CDR3: CASSLLGAVPNTEAFF
DNA: TGTGCCAGCAGCTTGCTCGGAGCCGTGCCGAACACTGAAGCTTTCTTT

size: -
V: TRBV4-1
length: 15
D: -
J: TRBJ2-5
CDR3: CASSRESGGGETQYF
DNA: TGCGCCAGCAGCCGCGAGTCGGGGGGCGGGGAGACCCAGTACTTC

size: -
V: TRBV5-4
length: 16
D: TRBD1
J: TRBJ1-2
CDR3: CASSLDRGALNYGYTF
DNA: TGTGCCAGCAGCTTGGACAGGGGAGCCCTCAACTATGGCTACACCTTC

size: -
V: TRBV28
length: 14
D: TRBD1
J: TRBJ1-1
CDR3: CASSSDRGRTEAFF
DNA: TGTGCCAGCAGTTCGGACAGGGGGAGGACTGAAGCTTTCTTT

size: -
V: TRBV15
length: 16
D: TRBD2
J: TRBJ2-2
CDR3: CATSRASDGRAGELFF
DNA: TGTGCCACCAGCAGAGCCTCGGACGGGAGGGCTGGGGAGCTGTTTTTT

size: -
V: TRBV4-3
length: 15
D: TRBD1
J: TRBJ1-1
CDR3: CASSQRTGGGTEAFF
DNA: TGCGCCAGCAGCCAACGGACAGGGGGTGGCACTGAAGCTTTCTTT

size: -
V: TRBV5-4
length: 14
D: TRBD2
J: TRBJ2-1
CDR3: CASKPGGAGNEQFF
DNA: TGTGCCAGCAAACCGGGGGGGGCCGGGAATGAGCAGTTCTTC

size: -
V: TRBV18
length: 15
D: TRBD2
J: TRBJ2-5
CDR3: CASSPGRAREETQYF
DNA: TGTGCCAGCTCACCAGGGAGGGCGCGGGAGGAGACCCAGTACTTC

size: -
V: TRBV30
length: 14
D: -
J: TRBJ1-4
CDR3: CAWSVALPGEKLFF
DNA: TGTGCCTGGAGTGTAGCCCTCCCAGGGGAAAAACTGTTTTTT

size: -
V: TRBV28
length: 14
D: -
J: TRBJ2-1
CDR3: CASSLWASLNEQFF
DNA: TGTGCCAGCAGTTTATGGGCTAGCCTCAATGAGCAGTTCTTC

size: few
V: TRBV7-2
length: 14
D: -
J: TRBJ1-2
CDR3: CASSPQSGQGDYTF
DNA: TGTGCCAGCAGCCCCCAATCTGGCCAGGGTGACTACACCTTC

size: -
V: TRBV5-8
length: 18
D: -
J: TRBJ2-7
CDR3: CASSLRGTAPGASGEQYF
DNA: TGTGCCAGCAGCTTGCGGGGAACGGCTCCAGGGGCCTCGGGCGAGCAGTACTTC

size: once
V: TRBV2
length: 12
D: -
J: TRBJ2-5
CDR3: CASLGAGVGQYF
DNA: TGTGCCAGTCTTGGGGCAGGGGTTGGTCAGTACTTC

size: few
V: TRBV6-5
length: 12
D: -
J: TRBJ2-2
CDR3: CASSLHAGELFF
DNA: TGTGCCAGCAGTTTACACGCCGGGGAGCTGTTTTTT